The clone carrying this T cell receptor beta chain was seen more than once but under ten times. The V gene end was trimmed by 5 bases and the J gene end by 7 bases; junction bases not matched to a gene: 5. The CDR3 has 14 residues. Germline V gene data show CDR1 as SEHNR and CDR2 as FQNEAQ (reference sequence). This sample is part of a study of blood T cell repertoires in COVID-19. The overall study: The cDNA or gDNA used as material had been derived from T cells, B-cell-depleted T cells, or PBMCs.

As handled by the study authors: Reference gene primers were amplified, and this amplification served to estimate nucleated cell counts. The method was immunoSEQ multiplex PCR; TCRdb's version includes in-frame clones alone and lacks a portion of them. That table furnishes V, J and clone size, whereas the DNA furnished D and trimming. Here the sample spans approximately 120,000 clones, about four fifths being singletons. This receptor was taken from a man aged 25-45 years with COVID-19, enrolled during active disease. The gene calls are TRBV7-9 and TRBJ1-5; 10 positions match TRBD1. The source material was peripheral blood. The CDR3 nucleotides read TGTGCCAGCAGCCTGACAGGGGGCGAACAGCCCCAGCATTTT. It specifies CASSLTGGEQPQHF.